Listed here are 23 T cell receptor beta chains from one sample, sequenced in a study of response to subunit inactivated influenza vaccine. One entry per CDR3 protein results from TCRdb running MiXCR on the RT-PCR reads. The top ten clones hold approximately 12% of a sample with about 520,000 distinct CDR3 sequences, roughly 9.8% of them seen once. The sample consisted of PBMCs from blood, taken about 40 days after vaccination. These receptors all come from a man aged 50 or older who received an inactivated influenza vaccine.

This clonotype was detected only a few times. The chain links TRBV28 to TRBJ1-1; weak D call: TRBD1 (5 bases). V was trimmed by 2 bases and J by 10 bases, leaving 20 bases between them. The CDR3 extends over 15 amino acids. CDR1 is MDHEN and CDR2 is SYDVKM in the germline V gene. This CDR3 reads CASSLAGPTGNGAFF. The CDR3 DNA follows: TGTGCCAGCAGTTTAGCGGGCCCCACAGGAAATGGAGCTTTCTTT. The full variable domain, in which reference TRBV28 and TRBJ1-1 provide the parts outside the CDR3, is DVKVTQSSRYLVKRTGEKVFLECVQDMDHENMFWYRQDPGLGLRLIYFSYDVKMKEKGDIPEGYSVSREKKERFSLILESASTNQTSMYLCASSLAGPTGNGAFFGQGTRLTVV.

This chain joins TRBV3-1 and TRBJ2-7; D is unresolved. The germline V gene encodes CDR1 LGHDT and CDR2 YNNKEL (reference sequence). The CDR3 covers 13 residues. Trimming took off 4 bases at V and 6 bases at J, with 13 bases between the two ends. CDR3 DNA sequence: TGTGCCAGCAGCCTTCTCGCGGTTACCGAGCAGTACTTC. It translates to CASSLLAVTEQYF.

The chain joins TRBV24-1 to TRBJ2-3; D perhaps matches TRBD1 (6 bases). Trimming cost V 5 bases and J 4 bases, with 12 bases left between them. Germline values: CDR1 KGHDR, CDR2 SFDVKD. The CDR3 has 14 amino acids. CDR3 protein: CATSGTGLADTQYF. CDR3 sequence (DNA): TGTGCCACCAGTGGTACAGGGTTGGCAGATACGCAGTATTTT.

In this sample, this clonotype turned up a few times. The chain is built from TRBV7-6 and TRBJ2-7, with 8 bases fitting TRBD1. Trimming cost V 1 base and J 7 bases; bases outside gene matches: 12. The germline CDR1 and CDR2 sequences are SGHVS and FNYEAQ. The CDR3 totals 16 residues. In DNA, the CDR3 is TGTGCCAGCAGCTTAGGGGCGGGACAGGACTTTAGGGAGCAGTACTTC. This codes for CASSLGAGQDFREQYF.

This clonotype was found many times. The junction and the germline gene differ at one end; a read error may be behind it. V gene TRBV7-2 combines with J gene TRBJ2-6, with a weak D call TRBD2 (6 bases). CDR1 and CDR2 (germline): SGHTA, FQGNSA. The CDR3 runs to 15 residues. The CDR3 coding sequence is TGTGCCAGCAGTTTAGGAGGGGCTGGGGCCAACGTCCTGACTTTC. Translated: CASSLGGAGANVLTF.

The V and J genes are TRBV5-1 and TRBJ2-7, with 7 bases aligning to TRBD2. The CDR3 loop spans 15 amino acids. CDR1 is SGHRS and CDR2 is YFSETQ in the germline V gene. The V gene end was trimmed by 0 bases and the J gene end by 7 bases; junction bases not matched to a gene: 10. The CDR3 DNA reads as TGCGCCAGCAGCTTGGGTTCTAGCGGCAGCATAGAGCAGTACTTC. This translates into CASSLGSSGSIEQYF.

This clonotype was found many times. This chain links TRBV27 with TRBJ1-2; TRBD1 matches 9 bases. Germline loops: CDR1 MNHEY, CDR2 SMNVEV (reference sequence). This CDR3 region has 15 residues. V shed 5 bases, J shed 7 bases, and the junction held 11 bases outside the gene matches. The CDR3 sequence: CASSPNPGTGSGYTF. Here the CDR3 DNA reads TGTGCCAGCAGTCCGAACCCCGGGACAGGGTCTGGCTACACCTTC.

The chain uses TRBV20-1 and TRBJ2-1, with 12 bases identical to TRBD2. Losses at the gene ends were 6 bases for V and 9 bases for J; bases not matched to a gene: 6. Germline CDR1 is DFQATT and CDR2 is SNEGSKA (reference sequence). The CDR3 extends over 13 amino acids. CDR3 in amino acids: CSAASGGVREQFF. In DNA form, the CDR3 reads TGCAGTGCAGCTAGCGGGGGGGTCCGTGAGCAGTTCTTC.

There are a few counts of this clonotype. The CDR3 loop reads CASSLGNANTGELFF. The CDR3 DNA sequence: TGCGCCAGCAGCTTGGGGAACGCGAACACCGGGGAGCTGTTTTTT. The chain combines TRBV5-1 with TRBJ2-2; D is unclear. This CDR3 comprises 15 residues. V lost 0 bases and J 0 bases, leaving 6 bases between the germline ends. From germline, CDR1 is SGHRS and CDR2 YFSETQ.

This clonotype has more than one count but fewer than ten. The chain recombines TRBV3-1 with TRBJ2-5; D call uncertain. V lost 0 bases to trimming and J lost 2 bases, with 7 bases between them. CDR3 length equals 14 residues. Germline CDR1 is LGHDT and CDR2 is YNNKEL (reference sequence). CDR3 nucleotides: TGTGCCAGCAGCCAAGATGGTGGACAAGAGACCCAGTACTTC. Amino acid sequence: CASSQDGGQETQYF.

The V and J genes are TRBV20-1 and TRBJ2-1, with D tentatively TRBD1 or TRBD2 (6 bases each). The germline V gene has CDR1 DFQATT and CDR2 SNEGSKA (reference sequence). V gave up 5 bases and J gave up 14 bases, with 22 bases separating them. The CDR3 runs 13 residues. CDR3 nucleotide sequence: TGCAGTGCTCCGAGGCCGGGGGCCACGGGGAAGTTCTTC. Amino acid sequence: CSAPRPGATGKFF.

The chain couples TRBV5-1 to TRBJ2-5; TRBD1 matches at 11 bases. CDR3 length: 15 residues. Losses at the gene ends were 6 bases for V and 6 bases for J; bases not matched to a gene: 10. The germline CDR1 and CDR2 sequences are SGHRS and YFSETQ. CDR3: CASTLVGTGGQTQYF. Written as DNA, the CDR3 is TGCGCCAGCACCCTAGTTGGGACAGGGGGACAGACCCAGTACTTC.

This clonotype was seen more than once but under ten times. CDR3 in DNA: TGCGCCAGCAGCCAAGATGGGCCCACAGATACGCAGTATTTT. Translation gives CASSQDGPTDTQYF. V is TRBV4-3 and J is TRBJ2-3; D is ambiguous. Germline V gene lookup returns CDR1 LGHNA and CDR2 YSLEER. The CDR3 is 14 residues long. Trimming shortened V by 0 bases and J by 2 bases, and 6 bases separated the two germline ends.

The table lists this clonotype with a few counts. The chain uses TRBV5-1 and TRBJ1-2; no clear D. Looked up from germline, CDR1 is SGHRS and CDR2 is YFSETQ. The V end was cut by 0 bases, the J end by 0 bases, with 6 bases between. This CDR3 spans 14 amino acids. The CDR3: CASSLERPNYGYTF. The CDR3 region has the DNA TGCGCCAGCAGCTTGGAACGGCCTAACTATGGCTACACCTTC.

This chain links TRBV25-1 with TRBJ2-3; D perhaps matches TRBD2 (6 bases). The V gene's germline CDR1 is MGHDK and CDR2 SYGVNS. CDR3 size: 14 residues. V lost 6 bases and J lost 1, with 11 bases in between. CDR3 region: CASRFGGGTDTQYF. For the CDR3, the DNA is TGTGCCAGCAGGTTTGGAGGGGGCACAGATACGCAGTATTTT.

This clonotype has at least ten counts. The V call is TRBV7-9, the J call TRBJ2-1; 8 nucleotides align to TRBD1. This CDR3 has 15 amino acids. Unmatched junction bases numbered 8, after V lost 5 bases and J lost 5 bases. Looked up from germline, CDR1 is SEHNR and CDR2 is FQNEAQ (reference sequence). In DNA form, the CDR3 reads TGTGCCAGCAGCAATCAGGGGGCTTTCGACAATGAGCAGTTCTTC. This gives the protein CASSNQGAFDNEQFF.

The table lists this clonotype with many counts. For the CDR3, the DNA is TGTGCCATCAGTCCCGGGACTAGCGGGGGGTCGTTTAAGGATACGCAGTATTTT. Its translation is CAISPGTSGGSFKDTQYF. V gene TRBV10-3 combines with J gene TRBJ2-3, with 15 bases matching TRBD2. The CDR3 is 18 residues long. Germline-derived CDR1 and CDR2 are ENHRY and SYGVKD. The V gene end was trimmed by 5 bases and the J gene end by 6 bases; junction bases not matched to a gene: 12.

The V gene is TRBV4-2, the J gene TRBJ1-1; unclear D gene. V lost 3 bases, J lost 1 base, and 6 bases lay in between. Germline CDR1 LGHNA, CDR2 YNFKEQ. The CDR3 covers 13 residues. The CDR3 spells CASSHPGNTEAFF. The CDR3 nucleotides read TGTGCCAGCAGCCATCCGGGGAACACTGAAGCTTTCTTT.

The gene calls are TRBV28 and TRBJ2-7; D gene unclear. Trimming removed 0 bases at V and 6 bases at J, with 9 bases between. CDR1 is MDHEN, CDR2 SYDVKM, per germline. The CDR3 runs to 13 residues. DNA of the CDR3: TGTGCCAGCAGTTTATGGGATATCGGCGAGCAGTACTTC. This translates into CASSLWDIGEQYF.

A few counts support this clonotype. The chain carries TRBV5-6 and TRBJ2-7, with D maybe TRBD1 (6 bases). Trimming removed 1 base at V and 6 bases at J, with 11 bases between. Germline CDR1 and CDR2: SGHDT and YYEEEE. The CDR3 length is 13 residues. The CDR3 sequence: CASSLTQGFEQYF. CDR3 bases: TGTGCCAGCAGCTTGACTCAGGGGTTCGAGCAGTACTTC.

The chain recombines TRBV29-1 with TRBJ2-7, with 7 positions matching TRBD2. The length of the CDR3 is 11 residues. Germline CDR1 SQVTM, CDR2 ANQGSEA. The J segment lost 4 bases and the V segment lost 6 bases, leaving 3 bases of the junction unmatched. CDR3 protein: CSVRLAYEQYF. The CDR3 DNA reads TGCAGCGTCCGACTAGCTTACGAGCAGTACTTC.

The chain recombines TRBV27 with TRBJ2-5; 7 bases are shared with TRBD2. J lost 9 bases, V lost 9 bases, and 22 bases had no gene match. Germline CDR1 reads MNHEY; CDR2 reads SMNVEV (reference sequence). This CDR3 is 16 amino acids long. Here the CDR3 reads CASKTLPSGPQASQYF. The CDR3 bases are TGTGCCAGTAAGACTTTGCCTAGCGGCCCGCAAGCGTCCCAGTACTTC.

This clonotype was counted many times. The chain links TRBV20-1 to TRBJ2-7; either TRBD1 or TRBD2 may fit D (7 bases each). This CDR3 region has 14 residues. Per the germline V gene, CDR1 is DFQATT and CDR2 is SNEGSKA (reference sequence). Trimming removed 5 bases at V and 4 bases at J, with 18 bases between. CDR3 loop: CSARQQGRGYEQYF. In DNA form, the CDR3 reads TGCAGTGCTCGACAACAGGGGAGGGGATACGAGCAGTACTTC.